This T cell receptor (beta chain) was observed in a study of blood T cell repertoires in COVID-19. Only in-frame clones appear in the TCRdb table, and some are missing; sequencing was by immunoSEQ multiplex PCR. The data contain some 150,000 clones, 75% to 80% of them singletons. The V end was cut by 3 bases, the J end by 2 bases, with 7 bases between. CDR1 is WNHNN, CDR2 SYGVQD, per germline (reference sequence). The CDR3 runs 13 residues. The J gene is TRBJ1-2, the V gene TRBV10-1; tentatively, D is TRBD1 (5 bases). The sequenced sample consisted of peripheral blood. The receptor was derived from an elderly woman with acute or convalescent COVID-19. The CDR3 DNA reads as TGCGCCAGCAGTGATCGGACAAACTATGGCTACACCTTC. Translation gives CASSDRTNYGYTF.